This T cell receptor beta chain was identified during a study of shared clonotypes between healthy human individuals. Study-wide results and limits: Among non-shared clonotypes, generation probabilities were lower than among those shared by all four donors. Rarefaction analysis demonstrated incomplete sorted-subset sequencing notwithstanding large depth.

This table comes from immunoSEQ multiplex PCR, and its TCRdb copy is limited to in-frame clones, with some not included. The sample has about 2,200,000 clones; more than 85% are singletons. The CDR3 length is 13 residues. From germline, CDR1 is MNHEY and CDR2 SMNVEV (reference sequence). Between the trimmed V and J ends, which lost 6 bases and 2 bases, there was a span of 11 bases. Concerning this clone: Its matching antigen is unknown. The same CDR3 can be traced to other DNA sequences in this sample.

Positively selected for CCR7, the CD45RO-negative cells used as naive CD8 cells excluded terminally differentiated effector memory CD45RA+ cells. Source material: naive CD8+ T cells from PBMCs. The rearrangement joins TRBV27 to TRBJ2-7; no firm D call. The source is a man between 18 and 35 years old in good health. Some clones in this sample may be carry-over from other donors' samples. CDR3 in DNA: TGTGCCAGCAGCCCTCTCGGGCCCTACGAGCAGTACTTC. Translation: CASSPLGPYEQYF.